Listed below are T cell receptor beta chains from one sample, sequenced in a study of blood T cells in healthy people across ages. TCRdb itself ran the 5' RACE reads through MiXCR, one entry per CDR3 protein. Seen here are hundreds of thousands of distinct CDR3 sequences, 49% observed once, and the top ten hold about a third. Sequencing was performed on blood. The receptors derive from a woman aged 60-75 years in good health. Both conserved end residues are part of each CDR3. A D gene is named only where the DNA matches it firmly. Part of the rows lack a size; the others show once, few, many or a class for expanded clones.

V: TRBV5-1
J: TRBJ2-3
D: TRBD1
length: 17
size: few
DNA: TGCGCCAGCAGCTTCCTGACCGGGACAGGTGGCGGAGATACGCAGTATTTT
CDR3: CASSFLTGTGGGDTQYF

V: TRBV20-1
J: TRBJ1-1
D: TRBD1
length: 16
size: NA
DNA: TGCAGTGCTAGACTCGGACAGGGAGGGATAAACACTGAAGCTTTCTTT
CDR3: CSARLGQGGINTEAFF

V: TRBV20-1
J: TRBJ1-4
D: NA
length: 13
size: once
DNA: TGCAGTGCTAGGGAGGGGGTAAATGAAAAACTGTTTTTT
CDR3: CSAREGVNEKLFF

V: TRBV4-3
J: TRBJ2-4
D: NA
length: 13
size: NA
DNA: TGCGCCAGCAGCCAGGAGAAAGGGGGGGAGCAGTACTTC
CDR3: CASSQEKGGEQYF

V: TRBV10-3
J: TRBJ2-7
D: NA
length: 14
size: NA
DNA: TGTGCCATCAGTGAAGGTGGGAGGCCCTACGAGCAGTACTTC
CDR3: CAISEGGRPYEQYF

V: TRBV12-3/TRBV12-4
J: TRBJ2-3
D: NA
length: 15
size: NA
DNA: TGTGCCAGCAGCCCTCGGGACATCTTAACAGATACGCAGTATTTT
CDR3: CASSPRDILTDTQYF

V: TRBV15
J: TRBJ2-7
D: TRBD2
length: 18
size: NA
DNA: TGTGCCACCAGCAGCGGGACACGAAACCTAGCGGGAGCCTACGAGCAGTACTTC
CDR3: CATSSGTRNLAGAYEQYF

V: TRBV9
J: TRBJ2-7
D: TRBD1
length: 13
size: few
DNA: TGTGCCAGCAGCGGAGGGGGCGACTACGAGCAGTACTTC
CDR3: CASSGGGDYEQYF

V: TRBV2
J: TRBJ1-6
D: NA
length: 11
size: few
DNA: TGTGCCAGCACCGAGTGGTGGCCCCTCCACTTT
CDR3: CASTEWWPLHF

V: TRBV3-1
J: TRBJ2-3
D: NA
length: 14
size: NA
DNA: TGTGCCAGCAGCCCGACCCGGAGGGCCGGTCCGCAGTATTTT
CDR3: CASSPTRRAGPQYF

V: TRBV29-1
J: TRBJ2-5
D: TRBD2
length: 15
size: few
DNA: TGCAGCGTTCGGACTAGCGGGCGCCTCCAAGAGACCCAGTACTTC
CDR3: CSVRTSGRLQETQYF

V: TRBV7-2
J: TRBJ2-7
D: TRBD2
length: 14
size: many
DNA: TGTGCCAGCAGTTTAAGCGGGAGCTCCTACGAGCAGTACTTC
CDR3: CASSLSGSSYEQYF

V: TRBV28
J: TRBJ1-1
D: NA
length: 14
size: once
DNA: TGTGCCAGCAGCTACGCCGACTGGAACACTGAAGCTTTCTTT
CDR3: CASSYADWNTEAFF

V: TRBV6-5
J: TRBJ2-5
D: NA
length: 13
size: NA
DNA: TGTGCCAGCAGGGGTCCTCGTCGGGAGACCCAGTACTTC
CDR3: CASRGPRRETQYF

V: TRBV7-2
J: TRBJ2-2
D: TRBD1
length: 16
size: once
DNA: TGTGCCAGCAGACCCGGACAGGGCCTCATGACCGGGGAGCTGTTTTTT
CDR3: CASRPGQGLMTGELFF

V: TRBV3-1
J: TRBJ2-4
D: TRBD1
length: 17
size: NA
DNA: TGTGCCAGCAGCCCACAGGGGGCGGCGGGGGCCAAAAACATTCAGTACTTC
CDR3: CASSPQGAAGAKNIQYF

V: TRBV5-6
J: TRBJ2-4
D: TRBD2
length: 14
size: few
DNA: TGTGCCAGCAGCACCGGGACTACATTGAACATTCAGTACTTC
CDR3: CASSTGTTLNIQYF

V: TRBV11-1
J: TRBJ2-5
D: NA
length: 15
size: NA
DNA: TGTGCCAGCAGCTTAATACAGGGGAGGTCGGAGACCCAGTACTTC
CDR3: CASSLIQGRSETQYF

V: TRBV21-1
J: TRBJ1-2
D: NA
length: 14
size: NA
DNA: TGTGCCAGCAGCAAGACCGCAGGGGGCTATGGCTACACCTTC
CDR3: CASSKTAGGYGYTF

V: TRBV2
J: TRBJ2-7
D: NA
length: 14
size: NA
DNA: TGTGCCAGCAGTGCTAGCGCCGCCTACAATGAGCAGTACTTC
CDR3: CASSASAAYNEQYF

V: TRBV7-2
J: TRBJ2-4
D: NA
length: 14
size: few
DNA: TGTGCCAGCAGCTTAGAAAACCCGAGAGACATTCAGTACTTC
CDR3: CASSLENPRDIQYF

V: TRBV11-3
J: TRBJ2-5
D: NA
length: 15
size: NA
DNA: TGTGCCAGCAGTTTGTTCACGGGGAAGCAAGAGACCCAGTACTTC
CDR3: CASSLFTGKQETQYF

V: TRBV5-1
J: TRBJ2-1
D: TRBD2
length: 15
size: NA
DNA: TGCGCCAGCAGCACCGGACTAGCGGGTCTCAATGAGCAGTTCTTC
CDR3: CASSTGLAGLNEQFF

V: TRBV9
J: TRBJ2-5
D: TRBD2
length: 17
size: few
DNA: TGTGCCAGCAGCGTAGGGGCTAGCGGGAGGGCACAAGAGACCCAGTACTTC
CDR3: CASSVGASGRAQETQYF

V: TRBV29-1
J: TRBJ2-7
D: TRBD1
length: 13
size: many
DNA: TGCAGCGTGCACGGGGACAGGGGCGACGAGCAGTACTTC
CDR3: CSVHGDRGDEQYF

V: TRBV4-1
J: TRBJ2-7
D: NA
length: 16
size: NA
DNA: TGCGCCAGCAGCCTAGCCTACGGACAGCGCTCCTACGAGCAGTACTTC
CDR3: CASSLAYGQRSYEQYF

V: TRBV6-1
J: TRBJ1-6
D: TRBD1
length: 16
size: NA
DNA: TGTGCCAGCAGTGAAGAACCGGGACAGGGAAATGCACCCCTCCACTTT
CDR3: CASSEEPGQGNAPLHF

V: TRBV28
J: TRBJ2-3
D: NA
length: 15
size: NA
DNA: TGTGCCAGCTCCTCCCACGCTGAGGGCACAGATACGCAGTATTTT
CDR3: CASSSHAEGTDTQYF

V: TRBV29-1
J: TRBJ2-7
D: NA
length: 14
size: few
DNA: TGCAGCGTTGTAGCCCCACAGGGCTCCTACGAGCAGTACTTC
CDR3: CSVVAPQGSYEQYF

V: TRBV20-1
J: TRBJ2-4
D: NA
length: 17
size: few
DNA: TGCAGTGCTCTGCTGGAGGGAGTAAGGAGACGTAAAAACATTCAGTACTTC
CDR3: CSALLEGVRRRKNIQYF

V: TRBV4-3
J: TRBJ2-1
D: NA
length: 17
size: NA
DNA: TGCGCCAGCAGCCAAGGTAGTTCGGGCCGCATCATCAATGAGCAGTTCTTC
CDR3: CASSQGSSGRIINEQFF

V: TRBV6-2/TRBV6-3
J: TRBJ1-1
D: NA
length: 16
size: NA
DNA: TGTGCCAGCATCCTCGGGAAAAGGGTTGCGAACACTGAAGCTTTCTTT
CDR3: CASILGKRVANTEAFF

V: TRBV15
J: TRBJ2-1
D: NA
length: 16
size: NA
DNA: TGTGCCACCAGCAGAGGCGGCCTGGCCCTTTTGCATGAGCAGTTCTTC
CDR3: CATSRGGLALLHEQFF

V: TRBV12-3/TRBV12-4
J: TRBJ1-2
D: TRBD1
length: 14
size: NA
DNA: TGTGCCAGCAGTCCCCCGGGACAGGGGGCTCGCTACACCTTC
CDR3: CASSPPGQGARYTF

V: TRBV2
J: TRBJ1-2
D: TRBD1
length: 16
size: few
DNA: TGTGCCAGCAGCCCCGATGGACAGGGGAGCTCGAATGGCTACACCTTC
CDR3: CASSPDGQGSSNGYTF

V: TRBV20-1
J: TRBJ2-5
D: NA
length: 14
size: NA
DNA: TGCAGTGCCCCGGCGGGGGCAAAGGGAGAGACCCAGTACTTC
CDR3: CSAPAGAKGETQYF

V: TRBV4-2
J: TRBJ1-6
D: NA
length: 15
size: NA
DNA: TGTGCCAACAGCCAAGACCACGGTGCGAAATCACCCCTCCACTTT
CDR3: CANSQDHGAKSPLHF

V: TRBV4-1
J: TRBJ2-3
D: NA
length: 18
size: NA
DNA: TGCGCCAGCAGCCAAGATCGGTCCAGCCTAGGGGGCACAGATACGCAGTATTTT
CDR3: CASSQDRSSLGGTDTQYF

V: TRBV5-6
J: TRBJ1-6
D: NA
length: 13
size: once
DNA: TGTGCCAGCAGCTTGCCACACCGTTCACCCCTCCACTTT
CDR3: CASSLPHRSPLHF

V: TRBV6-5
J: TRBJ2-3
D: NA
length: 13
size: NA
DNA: TGTGCCAGCAGTTACTCGTGGGCAGATACGCAGTATTTT
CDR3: CASSYSWADTQYF

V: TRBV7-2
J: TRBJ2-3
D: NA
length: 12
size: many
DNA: TGTGCCAGCAGAGTAGTCGCAGATACGCAGTATTTT
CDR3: CASRVVADTQYF

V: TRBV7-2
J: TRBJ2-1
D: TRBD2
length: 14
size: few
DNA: TGTGCCAGCAGCTTTGGGGGGGCCTACAATGAGCAGTTCTTC
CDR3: CASSFGGAYNEQFF

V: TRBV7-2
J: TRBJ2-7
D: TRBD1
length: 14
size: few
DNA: TGTGCCAGCAGTTATTCGGGACAGCCTTACGAGCAGTACTTC
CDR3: CASSYSGQPYEQYF

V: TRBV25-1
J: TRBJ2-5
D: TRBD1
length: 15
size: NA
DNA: TGTGCCAGCAGTGAATCCGGCAGGGGGCATGGGGAGCAGTACTTC
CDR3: CASSESGRGHGEQYF

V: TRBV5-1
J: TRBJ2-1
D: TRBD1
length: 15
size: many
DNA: TGCGCCAGCAGCTCATTAGGGGGCCTCTACAATGAGCAGTTCTTC
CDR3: CASSSLGGLYNEQFF

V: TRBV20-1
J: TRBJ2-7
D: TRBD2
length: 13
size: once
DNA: TGCAGTGCCCCCCTCAAACTAGCGCGCGAGCAGTACTTC
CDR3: CSAPLKLAREQYF

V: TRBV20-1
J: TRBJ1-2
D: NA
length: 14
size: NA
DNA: TGCAGTGCTAGAGATAGCCGTCGTAACTATGGCTACACCTTC
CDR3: CSARDSRRNYGYTF

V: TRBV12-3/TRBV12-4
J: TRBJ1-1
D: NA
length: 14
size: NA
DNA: TGTGCCAGCAGTCAAGGCAGGATCGGCACTGAAGCTTTCTTT
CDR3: CASSQGRIGTEAFF

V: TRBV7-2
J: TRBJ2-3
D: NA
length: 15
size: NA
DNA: TGTGCCAGCAGCCTGCAACTACTAGTCATGGATACGCAGTATTTT
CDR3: CASSLQLLVMDTQYF

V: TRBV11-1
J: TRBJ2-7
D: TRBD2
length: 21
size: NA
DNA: TGTGCCAGCAGCGGACCCGGACGTTCTAGCGGGAGGAGATTGTTTAGCTATGAGCAGTACTTC
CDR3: CASSGPGRSSGRRLFSYEQYF

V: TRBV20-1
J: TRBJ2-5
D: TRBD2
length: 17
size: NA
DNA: TGCAGTGCTAGAAACCCGACTAGCGGATTTCTATACAATGAGCAGTACTTC
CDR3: CSARNPTSGFLYNEQYF